The clone carrying this T cell receptor (beta chain) has just one count. The data derive from a study of cytomegalovirus exposure and HLA in healthy donors. In the study overall: Across around 400 genotyped donors, 81% landed in the Caucasian-associated ancestry cluster.

J was trimmed by 0 bases and V by 6 bases; bases with no gene match: 8. The length of the CDR3 is 15 residues. Germline CDR1 and CDR2: SEHNR and FQNEAQ (reference sequence). Primers included in the PCR were 60 Vbeta and 13 Jbeta primers. Per the original methods: Later analysis identified tens of millions of unique TCR beta chains, about 10 million shared. Produced via immunoSEQ multiplex PCR; TCRdb's table is partial and in-frame only. V, J and clone size derive from that table, while D and trimming were established from the DNA sequence. Of about 190,000 clones in the sample, roughly 81% were seen once.

Material for sequencing was PBMCs. This chain links TRBV7-9 with TRBJ2-7, with 7 bases matching TRBD1. The TCR sequence derives from a woman aged 25-40 years in good health and CMV-seropositive. CDR3 sequence (DNA): TGTGCCAGCAGTAGGACCGGGACAGTCTCCTACGAGCAGTACTTC. The encoded protein is CASSRTGTVSYEQYF.